This TCR beta chain was identified during a study of blood T cell repertoires in COVID-19. Across the whole study: PBMCs, B-cell-depleted T cells, or T cells provided the cDNA or gDNA that made up the material.

All enrollees were roughly 18 to 89 years old and from 20 to 25 US areas. Participant-given clinical history determined each cohort assignment. Recovery among Cohort 3 donors was established by two negative PCRs, clearance, or symptom resolution. V lost 1 base and J 3 bases, leaving 10 bases between the germline ends. CDR1 is SGHRS and CDR2 is YFSETQ in the germline V gene. This CDR3 has 14 residues. This table comes from immunoSEQ multiplex PCR, and its TCRdb copy is limited to in-frame clones, with some not included. This table holds some 390,000 clones, 75% to 90% found once. This receptor was taken from a man aged 25 to 40 who had recovered from COVID-19. The chain is built from TRBV5-1 and TRBJ1-1; maybe TRBD1 (6 bases). Sequenced input: PBMCs or T cells enriched from blood (not recorded which). In DNA, the CDR3 is TGCGCCAGCAGCTTGCGGGGGGGCGACACTGAAGCTTTCTTT. This gives the protein CASSLRGGDTEAFF.